The source of this T cell receptor beta chain is a study of blood T cells in healthy people across ages. Points from the study as a whole: Among long-lived donors, naive CD4+ cells were more numerous and diversity higher than in aged donors.

Using a J-beta primer mix together with a sample-barcoded 5' primer, a second PCR was run for roughly 6 to 12 cycles. TCRdb independently ran MiXCR on the 5' RACE reads; one entry per CDR3 protein. The sample holds 2 million or so distinct CDR3 sequences, roughly 49% seen once. This clonotype was picked up a small number of times. Its antigen remains unidentified. The CDR3 runs to 16 residues. CDR1 and CDR2 (germline): MDHEN, SYDVKM. Trimming took 4 bases from V and 7 from J, leaving 20 bases between them. Isolation per sample recovered at least 7 million PBMCs. This clonotype was obtained from a woman aged 35 to 49 in good health. The rearrangement joins TRBV28 to TRBJ1-5; D is perhaps TRBD1 (6 bases). Sample: blood. CDR3 residues: CASSSTGALATQPQHF. The CDR3 DNA follows: TGTGCCAGCAGTTCGACGGGGGCCTTGGCGACCCAGCCCCAGCATTTT.